This TCR beta chain was recorded in a study of OX40 agonist ivuxolimab in advanced cancers. Study details: Dose-escalation patients were diagnosed with hepatocellular carcinoma, melanoma, renal cell cancer or head and neck cancer.

Autoimmune disease history or systemic immunosuppression led to patient exclusion. With regard to this clone: The antigen is not known.

Study-wide points: At 0.1 to 3.0 mg/kg and by week 6, CD4+ and CD8+ T cells in the blood had expanded clonally.

V gave up 3 bases and J gave up 4 bases, with 12 bases separating them. The length of the CDR3 is 15 residues. The germline gives CDR1 MGHRA, CDR2 YSYEKL. Only in-frame clones appear in the TCRdb table, and some are missing; sequencing was by immunoSEQ multiplex PCR. This repertoire shows about 80,000 clones, roughly four fifths found once; its top ten account for around 25%. The input for sequencing was CD4+ or CD8+ T cells sorted from blood, taken in a trial of the OX40 agonist ivuxolimab. The TCR comes from an adult with an advanced solid tumor such as melanoma, head and neck, liver or kidney cancer. The chain has TRBV4-1 and TRBJ1-4; weak D call: TRBD1 (6 bases). CDR3 sequence (DNA): TGCGCCAGCAGCCAGTCAGGGGCTGTTAATGAAAAACTGTTTTTT. Its translation: CASSQSGAVNEKLFF.